The 30 T cell receptor beta chains reported below all come from one sample, sequenced in a study of cytomegalovirus exposure and HLA in healthy donors. Primers included in the PCR were 60 Vbeta and 13 Jbeta primers. Repertoires were generated with immunoSEQ multiplex PCR, while TCRdb's copy carries only in-frame clones and drops some. The table records 140,000 to 150,000 clones, around 77% of them present only once. Sequenced input: PBMCs. Receptor source: a woman in her thirties or forties in good health and CMV-seropositive.

The V gene is TRBV6-6, the J gene TRBJ1-4; D might be TRBD1 (6 bases). With 6 bases removed from V and 10 bases from J, the gap between germline ends came to 18 bases. The V gene's germline CDR1 is MNHNY and CDR2 SVGAGI (reference sequence). This CDR3 comprises 14 residues. CDR3 region: CASSPDLTQGKLFF. CDR3 DNA sequence: TGTGCCAGCAGCCCGGACTTAACACAGGGAAAACTGTTTTTT.

J is TRBJ2-1 and V is TRBV5-1; D gene unclear. Trimming took 4 bases from V and 3 from J, leaving 11 bases between them. Germline V gene data show CDR1 as SGHRS and CDR2 as YFSETQ. This CDR3 is built from 14 residues. The DNA for the CDR3 is TGCGCCAGCAGCGAGACTTACAACTACAATGAGCAGTTCTTC. Amino acids: CASSETYNYNEQFF.

The CDR3 loop is CASSSRKGVRFYEQYF. The CDR3 DNA is TGTGCCAGCAGCTCCCGCAAGGGGGTGCGCTTCTACGAGCAGTACTTC. The chain has TRBV28 and TRBJ2-7; a possible D gene is TRBD1 (6 bases). This CDR3 contains 16 residues. V was cut by 6 bases and J by 3 bases, with 21 bases left in between. The germline V gene has CDR1 MDHEN and CDR2 SYDVKM.

V usage is TRBV2 and J usage is TRBJ2-2; no clear D. V lost 6 bases and J lost 8, with 10 bases in between. This CDR3 comprises 12 residues. Germline assignment: CDR1 SNHLY and CDR2 FYNNEI. CDR3: CASSAGLGELFF. CDR3 DNA: TGTGCCAGCAGCGCCGGGTTGGGGGAGCTGTTTTTT.

The rearrangement links TRBV11-3 to TRBJ2-1; D may be TRBD2 (6 bases). This CDR3 comprises 17 residues. Trimming removed 5 bases at V and 4 bases at J, with 21 bases between. Looked up from germline, CDR1 is SGHNT and CDR2 is YENEEA. The CDR3 DNA is TGTGCCAGCAGCCCCCCCTCAGGGACTGATCATTACAATGAGCAGTTCTTC. This translates into CASSPPSGTDHYNEQFF.

The V gene is TRBV6-4, the J gene TRBJ2-3; D possibly corresponds to TRBD2 (5 bases). This CDR3 region has 14 residues. Trimming shortened V by 3 bases and J by 1 base, and 8 bases separated the two germline ends. The germline V gene has CDR1 MRHNA and CDR2 SNTAGT. This CDR3 is CASSETGGTDTQYF. DNA of the CDR3: TGTGCCAGCAGTGAAACCGGGGGCACAGATACGCAGTATTTT.

The chain carries TRBV6-6 and TRBJ2-5, with D possibly matching TRBD1 (6 bases). The CDR3 sequence is 13 residues long. V lost 5 bases, J lost 5 bases, and 12 bases lay in between. Per the germline V gene, CDR1 is MNHNY and CDR2 is SVGAGI (reference sequence). The CDR3 protein is CASSQDSTETQYF. Here the CDR3 DNA reads TGTGCCAGCAGTCAGGACAGCACGGAGACCCAGTACTTC.

The V call is TRBV5-6, the J call TRBJ2-1, with 9 nucleotides matching TRBD1. This CDR3 region has 15 residues. V gave up 5 bases and J gave up 9 bases; unmatched junction bases: 12. The germline CDR1 and CDR2 sequences are SGHDT and YYEEEE. This CDR3 is CASSFRDRAAIEQFF. CDR3 nucleotides: TGTGCCAGCAGTTTCCGGGACAGGGCCGCAATTGAGCAGTTCTTC.

The CDR3 bases are TGTGCCAGCAGGAGGACAGGGGGCAAAGAGACCCAGTACTTC. It translates to CASRRTGGKETQYF. The chain recombines TRBV2 with TRBJ2-5; 11 bases are a match to TRBD1. With V trimmed by 6 bases and J by 3 bases, 3 bases remained unmatched. Germline CDR1 SNHLY, CDR2 FYNNEI. The CDR3 extends over 14 amino acids. The full variable domain, with the rest looked up from reference TRBV2 and TRBJ2-5, is EPEVTQTPSHQVTQMGQEVILRCVPISNHLYFYWYRQILGQKVEFLVSFYNNEISEKSEIFDDQFSVERPDGSNFTLKIRSTKLEDSAMYFCASRRTGGKETQYFGPGTRLLVL.

This chain uses TRBV11-2 with TRBJ2-7; TRBD1 agrees at 8 bases. This CDR3 has 15 residues. Germline V gives CDR1 SGHAT, CDR2 FQNNGV. V lost 3 bases and J lost 0; bases outside the gene matches: 4. The CDR3 bases are TGTGCCAGCAGCTTGCGACAGGGGAACTCCTACGAGCAGTACTTC. Amino acid sequence: CASSLRQGNSYEQYF.

The CDR3, as DNA: TGCGCCAGCAGCTTGGTAGGGGGCCAAGAGACCCAGTACTTC. This codes for CASSLVGGQETQYF. V and J are TRBV5-1 and TRBJ2-5; tentatively, D is TRBD1 (6 bases). The CDR3 loop spans 14 amino acids. The V end lost 0 bases, the J end lost 1 base, and 7 bases lay between the germline ends. Germline CDR1 and CDR2: SGHRS and YFSETQ. The complete variable domain, with remaining parts taken from reference TRBV5-1 and TRBJ2-5, reads KAGVTQTPRYLIKTRGQQVTLSCSPISGHRSVSWYQQTPGQGLQFLFEYFSETQRNKGNFPGRFSGRQFSNSRSEMNVSTLELGDSALYLCASSLVGGQETQYFGPGTRLLVL.

Comment on this clone: Within the sample, other DNA sequences also encode this same CDR3. The V call is TRBV5-1, the J call TRBJ2-2; 7 bases are a match to TRBD1. Losses at the gene ends were 4 bases for V and 6 bases for J; bases not matched to a gene: 18. CDR1 SGHRS and CDR2 YFSETQ come from the germline V gene. This CDR3 is built from 18 residues. CDR3 in DNA: TGCGCCAGCAGCCAGACAGGGTATCGCCCACCACTATCCGGGGAGCTGTTTTTT. Protein product: CASSQTGYRPPLSGELFF. The whole variable domain, remainder taken from reference TRBV5-1 and TRBJ2-2, is KAGVTQTPRYLIKTRGQQVTLSCSPISGHRSVSWYQQTPGQGLQFLFEYFSETQRNKGNFPGRFSGRQFSNSRSEMNVSTLELGDSALYLCASSQTGYRPPLSGELFFGEGSRLTVL.

Turning to this clone: Other DNA sequences of this sample code for an identical CDR3. This chain connects TRBV6-1 to TRBJ1-5, with 7 bases fitting TRBD1. The CDR3 contains 13 residues. V shed 7 bases and J 7 bases; nucleotides not matched to a gene: 7. Germline V CDR1 and CDR2: MNHNS, SASEGT. The CDR3 loop is CASTQGRRQPQHF. CDR3 DNA: TGTGCCAGCACACAGGGGCGGCGGCAGCCCCAGCATTTT.

This clone has a single count. The chain uses TRBV5-1 and TRBJ2-5, with D possibly being TRBD2 (7 bases). V shed 2 bases and J shed 5 bases, with 22 bases lying between them. CDR3 length equals 17 residues. Germline V gene data show CDR1 as SGHRS and CDR2 as YFSETQ. This CDR3 is CASSFGGGGGTVETQYF. CDR3 nucleotide sequence: TGCGCCAGCAGCTTCGGGGGCGGGGGAGGAACGGTGGAGACCCAGTACTTC.

The chain employs TRBV4-2 and TRBJ2-7, with 9 bases that match TRBD2. The CDR3 totals 14 residues. Looked up from germline, CDR1 is LGHNA and CDR2 is YNFKEQ. The ends lost 4 bases at V and 2 bases at J; junction bases unmatched: 3. The CDR3 region is CASSLAGGAYEQYF. In nucleotides, the CDR3 is TGTGCCAGCAGCCTCGCGGGGGGGGCCTACGAGCAGTACTTC.

The rearrangement links TRBV7-9 to TRBJ2-1; possibly TRBD1 for D (7 bases). Trimming stripped 5 bases from V and 8 bases from J, with 22 bases between. The germline gives CDR1 SEHNR, CDR2 FQNEAQ (reference sequence). This CDR3 region has 16 residues. The CDR3 is CASSHPTGRMLHEQFF. In DNA, the CDR3 is TGTGCCAGCAGCCACCCGACAGGGAGGATGTTGCATGAGCAGTTCTTC. Full variable domain (rest looked up from reference TRBV7-9 and TRBJ2-1): DTGVSQNPRHKITKRGQNVTFRCDPISEHNRLYWYRQTLGQGPEFLTYFQNEAQLEKSRLLSDRFSAERPKGSFSTLEIQRTEQGDSAMYLCASSHPTGRMLHEQFFGPGTRLTVL.

This clone was counted between two and nine times. The V call is TRBV5-5, the J call TRBJ1-4, with 7 bases that match TRBD1. The CDR3 is made up of 14 amino acids. CDR1 and CDR2 from the germline V gene are SGHKS and YYEKEE (reference sequence). The V segment lost 4 bases and the J segment 5 bases; nucleotides outside the gene matches: 5. CDR3 in DNA: TGTGCCAGCAGCACCGGGACAGCGAATGAAAAACTGTTTTTT. Translation gives CASSTGTANEKLFF.

The chain links TRBV6-5 to TRBJ2-5; perhaps TRBD2 as D (6 bases). The ends were cut back, 0 bases at V and 2 bases at J, with 10 bases in the middle. CDR3 size: 15 residues. Germline V gene data show CDR1 as MNHEY and CDR2 as SVGAGI. CDR3 bases: TGTGCCAGCAGTTACTCGGGGGGAAAACAAGAGACCCAGTACTTC. Its protein product is CASSYSGGKQETQYF.

The chain links TRBV9 to TRBJ2-1; TRBD2 matches at 9 bases. The V gene end was trimmed by 6 bases and the J gene end by 6 bases; junction bases not matched to a gene: 10. The CDR3 spans 15 residues. In germline, CDR1 is SGDLS, CDR2 YYNGEE. CDR3 in DNA: TGTGCCAGCACCCCCGGCGGGGGGGCCGGCAATGAGCAGTTCTTC. Translated, it gives CASTPGGGAGNEQFF.

The chain uses TRBV9 and TRBJ2-6; a possible D gene is TRBD1 (6 bases). CDR1 and CDR2 (germline): SGDLS, YYNGEE. CDR3 length: 19 residues. Trimming pared 0 bases from V and 0 bases from J, leaving 16 bases between. CDR3 sequence reads: CASSVEGGTFYSGANVLTF. CDR3 bases: TGTGCCAGCAGCGTAGAGGGTGGGACATTCTACTCTGGGGCCAACGTCCTGACTTTC.

The chain is built from TRBV5-1 and TRBJ2-1; D perhaps matches TRBD2 (6 bases). This CDR3 spans 17 amino acids. V gave up 1 base and J gave up 5 bases, with 19 bases separating them. Germline V gene lookup returns CDR1 SGHRS and CDR2 YFSETQ. The CDR3 nucleotides are TGCGCCAGCAGCTTGCGTGGAGGGCGGGGAGTCCACAATGAGCAGTTCTTC. It is translated as CASSLRGGRGVHNEQFF. Full variable domain (missing parts from reference TRBV5-1 and TRBJ2-1): KAGVTQTPRYLIKTRGQQVTLSCSPISGHRSVSWYQQTPGQGLQFLFEYFSETQRNKGNFPGRFSGRQFSNSRSEMNVSTLELGDSALYLCASSLRGGRGVHNEQFFGPGTRLTVL.

The V and J genes are TRBV28 and TRBJ1-1, with TRBD1 as a possible D gene (6 bases). Germline loops: CDR1 MDHEN, CDR2 SYDVKM. The CDR3 has 14 amino acids. V gave up 5 bases and J gave up 5 bases, with 15 bases separating them. The CDR3 DNA sequence: TGTGCCAGCAGTAGATACAGGGTGGGGACTGAAGCTTTCTTT. This translates into CASSRYRVGTEAFF.

The rearrangement links TRBV27 to TRBJ1-3, with TRBD1 matching 11 bases. There are 18 residues in the CDR3. CDR1 is MNHEY and CDR2 is SMNVEV in the germline V gene (reference sequence). Trimming removed 4 bases from V and 0 bases from J; junction bases left unmatched: 8. The CDR3 region has the DNA TGTGCCAGCAGTTCTGGCCGGGACAGGGGGTCCTCTGGAAACACCATATATTTT. Translated, it gives CASSSGRDRGSSGNTIYF.

The V and J genes are TRBV6-1 and TRBJ1-2; D is ambiguous. Trimming left V 7 bases short and J 7 bases short, with 19 bases between. This CDR3 has 14 amino acids. The germline CDR1 and CDR2 sequences are MNHNS and SASEGT. The CDR3 region has the DNA TGTGCCAGCACCTACAGCGCCGGGGTGGGTGGCTACACCTTC. It encodes CASTYSAGVGGYTF.

This chain connects TRBV19 to TRBJ2-7; TRBD1 matches at 7 bases. The CDR3 totals 16 residues. The germline gives CDR1 LNHDA, CDR2 SQIVND (reference sequence). Trimming took 5 bases from V and 2 from J; bases not matched to a gene: 12. The CDR3 sequence is CASSQGIGTVTYEQYF. The CDR3 DNA sequence: TGTGCCAGTAGTCAAGGCATTGGGACAGTAACCTACGAGCAGTACTTC.

The chain uses TRBV6-5 and TRBJ2-3, with TRBD2 identical over 10 bases. The CDR3 extends over 15 amino acids. V shed 7 bases and J 3 bases; nucleotides not matched to a gene: 7. Germline CDR1 reads MNHEY; CDR2 reads SVGAGI. CDR3: CASNSLSGGTDTQYF. The CDR3 region has the DNA TGTGCCAGCAACTCACTTAGCGGGGGGACAGATACGCAGTATTTT.

This clone has a handful of counts. The chain links TRBV5-1 to TRBJ2-7; no reliable D call. Germline CDR1 reads SGHRS; CDR2 reads YFSETQ. This CDR3 has 14 residues. V was pared by 0 bases and J by 1 base, with 8 bases between. The CDR3 bases are TGCGCCAGCAGCTTGGCCCCTGAGTCCTACGAGCAGTACTTC. Amino acid sequence: CASSLAPESYEQYF. The complete variable domain, with remaining parts taken from reference TRBV5-1 and TRBJ2-7, reads KAGVTQTPRYLIKTRGQQVTLSCSPISGHRSVSWYQQTPGQGLQFLFEYFSETQRNKGNFPGRFSGRQFSNSRSEMNVSTLELGDSALYLCASSLAPESYEQYFGPGTRLTVT.

The chain combines TRBV5-1 with TRBJ2-5; 7 bases map to TRBD1. This CDR3 has 15 amino acids. CDR1 is SGHRS, CDR2 YFSETQ, per germline. The ends lost 0 bases at V and 4 bases at J; junction bases unmatched: 6. The CDR3 reads CASSLGQGVAETQYF. CDR3 in DNA: TGCGCCAGCAGCTTGGGGCAGGGGGTGGCAGAGACCCAGTACTTC.

The chain employs TRBV6-5 and TRBJ1-2; 8 positions agree with TRBD1. CDR1 is MNHEY, CDR2 SVGAGI, per germline. This CDR3 is built from 11 residues. Germline trimming cut 10 bases from V and 4 bases from J; bases unmatched to any gene: 2. Here the CDR3 reads CATGTGYGYTF. In nucleotides, the CDR3 is TGTGCCACCGGGACAGGCTATGGCTACACCTTC.

The chain is built from TRBV28 and TRBJ2-2, with 7 bases aligning to TRBD2. Germline V gene data show CDR1 as MDHEN and CDR2 as SYDVKM. The length of the CDR3 is 15 residues. V shed 6 bases and J 2 bases; nucleotides not matched to a gene: 6. The chain's CDR3 is CASRSLAANTGELFF. The CDR3 region has the DNA TGTGCCAGCAGGTCGCTAGCGGCAAACACCGGGGAGCTGTTTTTT.